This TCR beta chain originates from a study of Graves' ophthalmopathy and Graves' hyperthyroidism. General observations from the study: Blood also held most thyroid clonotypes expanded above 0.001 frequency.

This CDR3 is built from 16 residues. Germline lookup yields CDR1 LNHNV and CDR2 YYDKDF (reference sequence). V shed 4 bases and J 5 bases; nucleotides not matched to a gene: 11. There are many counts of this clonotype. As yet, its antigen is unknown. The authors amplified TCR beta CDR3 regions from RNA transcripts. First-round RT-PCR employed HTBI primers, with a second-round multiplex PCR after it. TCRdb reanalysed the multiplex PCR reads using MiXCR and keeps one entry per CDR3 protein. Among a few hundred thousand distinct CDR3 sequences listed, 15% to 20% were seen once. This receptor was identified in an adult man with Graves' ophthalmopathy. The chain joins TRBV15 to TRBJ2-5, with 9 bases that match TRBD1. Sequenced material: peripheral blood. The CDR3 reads CATSKGFSDRGETQYF. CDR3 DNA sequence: TGTGCCACCAGCAAGGGGTTTTCGGACAGGGGTGAGACCCAGTACTTC.